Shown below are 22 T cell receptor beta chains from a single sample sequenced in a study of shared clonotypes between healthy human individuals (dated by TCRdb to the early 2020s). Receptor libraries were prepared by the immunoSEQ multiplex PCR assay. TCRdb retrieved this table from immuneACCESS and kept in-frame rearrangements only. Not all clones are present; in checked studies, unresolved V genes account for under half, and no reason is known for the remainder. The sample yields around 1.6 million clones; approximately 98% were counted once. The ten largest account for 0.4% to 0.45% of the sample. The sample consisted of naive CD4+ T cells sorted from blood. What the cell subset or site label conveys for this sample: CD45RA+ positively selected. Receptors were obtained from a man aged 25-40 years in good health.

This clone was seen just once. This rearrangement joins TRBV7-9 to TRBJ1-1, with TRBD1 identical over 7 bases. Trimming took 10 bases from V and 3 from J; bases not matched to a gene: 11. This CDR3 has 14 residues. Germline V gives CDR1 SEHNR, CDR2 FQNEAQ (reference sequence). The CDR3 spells CATPGGRGDTEAFF. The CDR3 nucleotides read TGTGCCACCCCGGGCGGCAGGGGGGACACTGAAGCTTTCTTT.

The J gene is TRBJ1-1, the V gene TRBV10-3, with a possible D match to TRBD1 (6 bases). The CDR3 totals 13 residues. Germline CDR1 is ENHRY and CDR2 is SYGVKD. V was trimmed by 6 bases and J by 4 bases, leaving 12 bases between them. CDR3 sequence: CAIRVEGGTEAFF. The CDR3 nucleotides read TGTGCCATCAGGGTTGAAGGGGGCACTGAAGCTTTCTTT.

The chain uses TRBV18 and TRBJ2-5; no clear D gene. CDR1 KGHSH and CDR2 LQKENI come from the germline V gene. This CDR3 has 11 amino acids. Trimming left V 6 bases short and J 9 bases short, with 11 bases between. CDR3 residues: CASSSGFPQYF. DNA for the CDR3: TGTGCCAGCTCCTCAGGCTTCCCCCAGTACTTC.

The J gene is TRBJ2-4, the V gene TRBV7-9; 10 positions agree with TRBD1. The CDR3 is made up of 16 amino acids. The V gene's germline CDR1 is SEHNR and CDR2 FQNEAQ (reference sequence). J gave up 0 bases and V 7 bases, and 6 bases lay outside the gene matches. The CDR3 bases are TGTGCCAGCACCGGACAGGGGGAACTAGCCAAAAACATTCAGTACTTC. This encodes CASTGQGELAKNIQYF. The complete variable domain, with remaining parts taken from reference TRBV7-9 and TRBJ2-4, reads DTGVSQNPRHKITKRGQNVTFRCDPISEHNRLYWYRQTLGQGPEFLTYFQNEAQLEKSRLLSDRFSAERPKGSFSTLEIQRTEQGDSAMYLCASTGQGELAKNIQYFGAGTRLSVL.

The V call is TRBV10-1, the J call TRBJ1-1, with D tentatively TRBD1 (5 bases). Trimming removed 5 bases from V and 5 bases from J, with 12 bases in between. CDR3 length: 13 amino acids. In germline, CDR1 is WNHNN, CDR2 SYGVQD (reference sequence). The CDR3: CASSFAGATEAFF. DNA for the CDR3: TGCGCCAGCAGTTTTGCCGGGGCGACTGAAGCTTTCTTT.

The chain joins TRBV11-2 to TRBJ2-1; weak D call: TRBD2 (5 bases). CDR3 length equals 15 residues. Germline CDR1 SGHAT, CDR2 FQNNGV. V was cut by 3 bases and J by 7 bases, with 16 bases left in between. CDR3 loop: CASSFAAGGWNEQFF. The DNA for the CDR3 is TGTGCCAGCAGCTTCGCGGCCGGAGGTTGGAATGAGCAGTTCTTC.

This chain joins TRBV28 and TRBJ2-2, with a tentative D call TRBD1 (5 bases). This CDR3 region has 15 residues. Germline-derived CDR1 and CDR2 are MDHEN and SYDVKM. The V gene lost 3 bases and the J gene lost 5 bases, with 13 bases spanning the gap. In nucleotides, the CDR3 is TGTGCCAGCAGTTTGGGCAGGGTATGGACCGGGGAGCTGTTTTTT. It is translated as CASSLGRVWTGELFF.

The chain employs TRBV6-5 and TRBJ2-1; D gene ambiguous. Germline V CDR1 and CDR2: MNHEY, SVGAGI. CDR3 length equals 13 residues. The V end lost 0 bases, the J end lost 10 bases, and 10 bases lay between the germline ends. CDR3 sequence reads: CASSYSPAAEQFF. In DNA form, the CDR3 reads TGTGCCAGCAGTTACTCCCCCGCCGCAGAGCAGTTCTTC.

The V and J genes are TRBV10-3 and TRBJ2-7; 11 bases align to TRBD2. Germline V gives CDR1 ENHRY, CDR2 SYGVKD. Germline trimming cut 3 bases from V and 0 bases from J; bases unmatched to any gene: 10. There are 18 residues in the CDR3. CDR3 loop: CAISDRGLAGGDSYEQYF. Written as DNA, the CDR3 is TGTGCCATCAGTGACCGGGGGCTAGCGGGAGGAGACTCCTACGAGCAGTACTTC.

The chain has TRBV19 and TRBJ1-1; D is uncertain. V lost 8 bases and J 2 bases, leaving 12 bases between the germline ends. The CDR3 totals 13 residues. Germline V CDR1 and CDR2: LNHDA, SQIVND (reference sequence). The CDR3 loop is CASRHQRNTEAFF. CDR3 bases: TGTGCCAGTCGTCACCAGAGAAACACTGAAGCTTTCTTT. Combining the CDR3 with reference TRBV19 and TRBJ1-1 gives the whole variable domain DGGITQSPKYLFRKEGQNVTLSCEQNLNHDAMYWYRQDPGQGLRLIYYSQIVNDFQKGDIAEGYSVSREKKESFPLTVTSAQKNPTAFYLCASRHQRNTEAFFGQGTRLTVV.

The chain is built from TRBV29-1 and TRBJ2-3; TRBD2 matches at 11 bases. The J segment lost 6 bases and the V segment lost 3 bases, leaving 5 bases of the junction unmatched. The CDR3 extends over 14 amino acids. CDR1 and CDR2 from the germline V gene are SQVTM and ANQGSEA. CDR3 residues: CSVEVIAGGDTQYF. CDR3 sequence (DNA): TGCAGCGTTGAGGTGATAGCGGGAGGGGATACGCAGTATTTT.

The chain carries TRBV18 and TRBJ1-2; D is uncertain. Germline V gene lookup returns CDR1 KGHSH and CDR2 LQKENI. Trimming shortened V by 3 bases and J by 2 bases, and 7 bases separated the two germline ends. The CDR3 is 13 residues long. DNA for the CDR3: TGTGCCAGCTCACCGGAGTCGAACTATGGCTACACCTTC. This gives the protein CASSPESNYGYTF. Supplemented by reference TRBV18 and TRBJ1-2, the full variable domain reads NAGVMQNPRHLVRRRGQEARLRCSPMKGHSHVYWYRQLPEEGLKFMVYLQKENIIDESGMPKERFSAEFPKEGPSILRIQQVVRGDSAAYFCASSPESNYGYTFGSGTRLTVV.

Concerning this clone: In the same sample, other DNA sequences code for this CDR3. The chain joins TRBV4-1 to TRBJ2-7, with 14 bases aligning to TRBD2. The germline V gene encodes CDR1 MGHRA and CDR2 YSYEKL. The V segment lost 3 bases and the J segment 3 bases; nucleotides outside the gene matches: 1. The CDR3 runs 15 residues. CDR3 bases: TGCGCCAGCAGCCAGGGACTAGCGGGAGTCTACGAGCAGTACTTC. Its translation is CASSQGLAGVYEQYF.

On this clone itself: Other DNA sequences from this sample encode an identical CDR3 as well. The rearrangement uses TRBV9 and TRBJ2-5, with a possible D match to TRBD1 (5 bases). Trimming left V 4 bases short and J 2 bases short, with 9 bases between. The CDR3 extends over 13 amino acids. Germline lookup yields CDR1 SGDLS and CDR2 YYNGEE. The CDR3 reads CASSPSGQETQYF. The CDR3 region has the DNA TGTGCCAGCAGCCCCTCAGGGCAAGAGACCCAGTACTTC.

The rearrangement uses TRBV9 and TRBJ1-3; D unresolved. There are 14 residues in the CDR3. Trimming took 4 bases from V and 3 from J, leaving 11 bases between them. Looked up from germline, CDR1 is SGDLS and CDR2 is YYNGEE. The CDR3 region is CASSSSSHGNTIYF. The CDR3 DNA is TGTGCCAGCAGCTCCTCCTCGCATGGAAACACCATATATTTT.

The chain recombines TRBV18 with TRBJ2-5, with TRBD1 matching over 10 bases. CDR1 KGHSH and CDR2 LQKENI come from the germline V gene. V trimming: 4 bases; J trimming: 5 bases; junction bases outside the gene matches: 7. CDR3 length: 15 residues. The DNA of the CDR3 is TGTGCCAGCTCACAAGGGACAGGGGCTTTGGAGACCCAGTACTTC. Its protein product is CASSQGTGALETQYF.

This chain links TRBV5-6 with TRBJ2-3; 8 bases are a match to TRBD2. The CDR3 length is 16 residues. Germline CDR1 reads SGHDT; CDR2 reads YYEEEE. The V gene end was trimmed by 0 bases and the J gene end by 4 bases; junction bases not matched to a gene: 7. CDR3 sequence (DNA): TGTGCCAGCAGCTTGGCTGGACTAGCCCGACCAGATACGCAGTATTTT. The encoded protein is CASSLAGLARPDTQYF.

The CDR3 here is CASSLPGQAFTQYF. DNA for the CDR3: TGTGCCAGCAGCTTACCGGGACAGGCGTTCACGCAGTATTTT. The chain uses TRBV5-4 and TRBJ2-3; 8 bases map to TRBD1. CDR3 length equals 14 residues. The germline gives CDR1 SGHNT, CDR2 YYREEE (reference sequence). J was trimmed by 9 bases and V by 2 bases; bases with no gene match: 8. The entire variable domain, with the rest obtained from reference TRBV5-4 and TRBJ2-3, is as follows: ETGVTQSPTHLIKTRGQQVTLRCSSQSGHNTVSWYQQALGQGPQFIFQYYREEENGRGNFPPRFSGLQFPNYSSELNVNALELDDSALYLCASSLPGQAFTQYFGPGTRLTVL.

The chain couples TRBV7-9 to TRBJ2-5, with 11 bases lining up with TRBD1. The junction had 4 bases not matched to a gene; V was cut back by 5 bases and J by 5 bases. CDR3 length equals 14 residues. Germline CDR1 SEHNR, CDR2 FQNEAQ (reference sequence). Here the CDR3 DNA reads TGTGCCAGCAGCCACCGGGACAGGGGGGAGACCCAGTACTTC. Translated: CASSHRDRGETQYF. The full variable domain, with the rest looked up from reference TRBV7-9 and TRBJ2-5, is DTGVSQNPRHKITKRGQNVTFRCDPISEHNRLYWYRQTLGQGPEFLTYFQNEAQLEKSRLLSDRFSAERPKGSFSTLEIQRTEQGDSAMYLCASSHRDRGETQYFGPGTRLLVL.

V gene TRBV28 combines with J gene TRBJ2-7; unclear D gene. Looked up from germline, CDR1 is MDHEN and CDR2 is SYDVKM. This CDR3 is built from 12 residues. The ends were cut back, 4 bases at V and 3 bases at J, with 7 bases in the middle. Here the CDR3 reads CASSYQYYEQYF. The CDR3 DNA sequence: TGTGCCAGCAGTTACCAGTACTACGAGCAGTACTTC.

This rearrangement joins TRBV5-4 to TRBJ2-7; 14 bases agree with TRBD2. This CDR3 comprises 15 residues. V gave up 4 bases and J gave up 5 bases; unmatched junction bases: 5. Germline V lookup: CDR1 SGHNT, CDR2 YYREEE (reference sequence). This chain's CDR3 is CASSRGTSGSNEQYF. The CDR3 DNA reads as TGTGCCAGCAGCCGCGGGACTAGCGGGAGTAACGAGCAGTACTTC.

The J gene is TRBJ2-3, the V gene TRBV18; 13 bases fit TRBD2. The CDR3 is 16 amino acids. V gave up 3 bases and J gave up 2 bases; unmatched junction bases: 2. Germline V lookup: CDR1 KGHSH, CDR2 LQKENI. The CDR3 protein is CASSPGLAGNTDTQYF. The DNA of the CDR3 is TGTGCCAGCTCACCGGGACTAGCGGGGAACACAGATACGCAGTATTTT. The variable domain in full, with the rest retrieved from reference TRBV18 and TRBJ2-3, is NAGVMQNPRHLVRRRGQEARLRCSPMKGHSHVYWYRQLPEEGLKFMVYLQKENIIDESGMPKERFSAEFPKEGPSILRIQQVVRGDSAAYFCASSPGLAGNTDTQYFGPGTRLTVL.